The 9 T cell receptor beta chains below come from one sample, sequenced in a study of molecular identifiers for immune sequencing clone quantification. One entry per CDR3 protein, called by TCRdb with MiXCR from the PCR reads. In the table there are about 300,000 distinct CDR3 sequences, 20% to 25% of which are singletons. The specimen sequenced was naive CD8+ T cells from blood, with Jurkat cell RNA spiked in. Documented subset: FACS-sorted CD8+CD4-CCR7+CD45RA+ naive T cells. The receptors shown here come from a human donor in good health. Some libraries in this study had Jurkat cell RNA spiked in.

This clonotype has a count of ten or more. The J gene is TRBJ2-2, the V gene TRBV7-9, with D possibly called TRBD1 or TRBD2 (5 bases each). The CDR3 sequence is 17 residues long. CDR1 is SEHNR, CDR2 FQNEAQ, per germline (reference sequence). V was clipped by 5 bases and J by 3 bases, with 19 bases between them. CDR3 in amino acids: CASSPSHHGTDTGELFF. As DNA, the CDR3 is TGTGCCAGCAGCCCCTCCCATCACGGGACGGACACCGGGGAGCTGTTTTTT.

There are many counts of this clonotype. The rearrangement joins TRBV27 to TRBJ1-1; 8 nucleotides match TRBD1. The V gene's germline CDR1 is MNHEY and CDR2 SMNVEV (reference sequence). V lost 3 bases, J lost 7 bases, and 4 bases stayed unmatched. CDR3 size: 13 residues. CDR3 loop: CASSFRGRGEAFF. The CDR3 coding sequence is TGTGCCAGCAGTTTCAGGGGGCGCGGTGAAGCTTTCTTT.

This clonotype was picked up many times. The chain joins TRBV25-1 to TRBJ2-7; D is tentatively TRBD1 or TRBD2 (5 bases each). CDR1 is MGHDK and CDR2 is SYGVNS in the germline V gene. The CDR3 consists of 14 residues. V was trimmed by 3 bases and J by 3 bases, leaving 12 bases between them. For the CDR3, the DNA is TGTGCCAGCAGTGACGGGACGGTTGGCTACGAGCAGTACTTC. Its translation: CASSDGTVGYEQYF.

This clonotype was recorded once. Being one base from a much bigger clone, this may be a read error. The rearrangement uses TRBV4-3 and TRBJ1-6; D gene ambiguous. The germline V and J ends were trimmed by 0 bases and 4 bases, with 13 bases remaining between them. This CDR3 comprises 17 residues. CDR1 and CDR2 from the germline V gene are LGHNA and YSLEER. The CDR3 sequence is CASSQDGPKSYNSPLHF. DNA for the CDR3: TGCGCCAGCAGCCAAGATGGACCAAAGTCTTATAATTCACCCCTCCACTTT.

With respect to this clonotype: A much larger clone lies a single base off, so this may be a read error. The chain recombines TRBV5-4 with TRBJ2-7; 8 nucleotides agree with TRBD1. The CDR3 extends over 14 amino acids. CDR1 is SGHNT and CDR2 is YYREEE in the germline V gene (reference sequence). CDR3: CASSPGQGMYEQCF. CDR3 DNA: TGTGCCAGCAGCCCCGGACAGGGAATGTACGAGCAGTGCTTC.

Concerning this clonotype itself: Possible read error: a much larger clone is one base away. V usage is TRBV19 and J usage is TRBJ2-3; 8 bases are a match to TRBD2. The CDR3 runs to 14 residues. The germline V gene has CDR1 LNHDA and CDR2 SQIVND (reference sequence). The CDR3 region is CVSSIQSGSDTQYF. The CDR3 coding sequence is TGTGTCAGTAGTATCCAAAGCGGGAGTGATACGCAGTATTTT.

In regard to this clonotype: A much more abundant neighbour one base away suggests this may be a read error. This chain links TRBV27 with TRBJ2-3; no clear D. CDR1 is MNHEY, CDR2 SMNVEV, per germline (reference sequence). The CDR3 loop spans 15 amino acids. The CDR3 loop is CASSLFGRSTNTQYF. In nucleotides, the CDR3 is TGTGCCAGCAGTTTATTCGGCAGATCCACAAATACGCAGTATTTT.

This clonotype occurred many times. The rearrangement joins TRBV6-6 to TRBJ1-6; D might be TRBD1 (6 bases). The V and J ends lost 4 bases and 8 bases respectively, with 15 bases between them. The CDR3 is made up of 15 amino acids. Germline lookup yields CDR1 MNHNY and CDR2 SVGAGI (reference sequence). CDR3: CASSSAGTRYSPLHF. CDR3 sequence (DNA): TGTGCCAGCAGTTCCGCCGGGACAAGATATTCACCCCTCCACTTT.

This clonotype was detected ten times or more. The V gene is TRBV7-6, the J gene TRBJ2-3; TRBD1 aligns across 8 bases. The CDR3 extends over 16 amino acids. The V gene end was trimmed by 5 bases and the J gene end by 4 bases; junction bases not matched to a gene: 11. From germline, CDR1 is SGHVS and CDR2 FNYEAQ. CDR3: CASSRTGGYVADTQYF. Here the CDR3 DNA reads TGTGCCAGCAGCCGCACAGGGGGGTATGTCGCAGATACGCAGTATTTT.